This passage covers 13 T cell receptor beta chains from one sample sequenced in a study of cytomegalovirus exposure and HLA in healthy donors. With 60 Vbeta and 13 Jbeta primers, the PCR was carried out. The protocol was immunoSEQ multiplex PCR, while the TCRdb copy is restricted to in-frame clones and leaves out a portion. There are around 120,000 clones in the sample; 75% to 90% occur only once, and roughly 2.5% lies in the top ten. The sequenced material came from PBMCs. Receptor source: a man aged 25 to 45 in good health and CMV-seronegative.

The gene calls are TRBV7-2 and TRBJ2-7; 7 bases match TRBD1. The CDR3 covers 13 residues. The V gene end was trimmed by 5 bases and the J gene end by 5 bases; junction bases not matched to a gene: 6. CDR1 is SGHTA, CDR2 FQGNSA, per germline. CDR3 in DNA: TGTGCCAGCAGCGTACAACAGGGGAACGAGCAGTACTTC. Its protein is CASSVQQGNEQYF.

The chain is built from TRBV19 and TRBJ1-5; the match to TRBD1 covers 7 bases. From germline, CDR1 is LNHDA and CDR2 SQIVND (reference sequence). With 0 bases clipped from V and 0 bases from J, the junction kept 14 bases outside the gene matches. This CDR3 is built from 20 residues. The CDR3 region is CASSIDLKRGTVYSNQPQHF. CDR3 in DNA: TGTGCCAGTAGTATAGATCTTAAAAGGGGGACAGTCTATAGCAATCAGCCCCAGCATTTT.

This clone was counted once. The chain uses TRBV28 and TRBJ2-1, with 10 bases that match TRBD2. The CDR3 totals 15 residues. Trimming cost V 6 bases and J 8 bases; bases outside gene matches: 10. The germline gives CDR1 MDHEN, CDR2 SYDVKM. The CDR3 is CASRPGGTSVYEQFF. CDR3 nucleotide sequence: TGTGCCAGCAGACCTGGGGGGACTAGCGTATATGAGCAGTTCTTC.

The CDR3 region is CASSLVGGGNQPQHF. Here the CDR3 DNA reads TGTGCCAGCAGCTTAGTTGGGGGGGGGAATCAGCCCCAGCATTTT. The chain employs TRBV7-2 and TRBJ1-5; D perhaps matches TRBD1 (5 bases). The germline V and J ends were trimmed by 1 base and 4 bases, with 11 bases remaining between them. The germline V gene encodes CDR1 SGHTA and CDR2 FQGNSA. The CDR3 contains 15 residues.

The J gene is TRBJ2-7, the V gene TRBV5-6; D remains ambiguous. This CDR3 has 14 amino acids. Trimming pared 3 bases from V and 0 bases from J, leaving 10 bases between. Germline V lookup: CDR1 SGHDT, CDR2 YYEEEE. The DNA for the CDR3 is TGTGCCAGCAGCTCTCTCTGGCACTCCTACGAGCAGTACTTC. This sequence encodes CASSSLWHSYEQYF.

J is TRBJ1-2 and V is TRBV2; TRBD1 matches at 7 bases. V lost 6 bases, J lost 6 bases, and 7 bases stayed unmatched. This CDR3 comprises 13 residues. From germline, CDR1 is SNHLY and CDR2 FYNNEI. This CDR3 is CASRLTGYHGYTF. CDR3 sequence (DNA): TGTGCCAGCAGACTGACAGGGTACCATGGCTACACCTTC.

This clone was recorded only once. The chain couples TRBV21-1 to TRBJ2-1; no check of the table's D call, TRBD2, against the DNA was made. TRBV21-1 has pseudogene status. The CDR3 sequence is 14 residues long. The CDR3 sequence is CAVGTSGRLVEQFF. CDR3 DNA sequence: TGTGCCGTGGGGACTAGCGGGAGATTGGTTGAGCAGTTCTTC.

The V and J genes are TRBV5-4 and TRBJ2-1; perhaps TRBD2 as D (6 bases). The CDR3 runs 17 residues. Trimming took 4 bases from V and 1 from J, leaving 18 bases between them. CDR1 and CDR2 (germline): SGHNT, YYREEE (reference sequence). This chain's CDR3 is CASSPTSGDWSYNEQFF. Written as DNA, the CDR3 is TGTGCCAGCAGCCCTACCTCGGGGGATTGGTCCTACAATGAGCAGTTCTTC.

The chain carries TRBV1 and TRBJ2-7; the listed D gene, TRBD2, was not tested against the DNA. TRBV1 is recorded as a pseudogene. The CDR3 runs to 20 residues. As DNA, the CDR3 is TGCACCAGCAGCCAAGATCATGGGACTAGCGGGAGGGCCCTCTTGGGCGAGCAGTACTTC. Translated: CTSSQDHGTSGRALLGEQYF.

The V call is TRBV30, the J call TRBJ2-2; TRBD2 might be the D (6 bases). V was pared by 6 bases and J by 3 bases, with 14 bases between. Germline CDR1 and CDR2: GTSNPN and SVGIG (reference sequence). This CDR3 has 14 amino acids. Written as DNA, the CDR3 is TGTGCCTGCCCGCGGGACTTTTACACCGGGGAGCTGTTTTTT. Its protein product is CACPRDFYTGELFF.

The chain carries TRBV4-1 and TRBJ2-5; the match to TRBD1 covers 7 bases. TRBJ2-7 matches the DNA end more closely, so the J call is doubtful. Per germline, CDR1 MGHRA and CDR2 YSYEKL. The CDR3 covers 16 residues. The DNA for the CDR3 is TGCGCCAGCAGCCAAGAAGGGGCAGGGACAGCCTACGAGCAGTACTTC. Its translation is CASSQEGAGTAYEQYF.

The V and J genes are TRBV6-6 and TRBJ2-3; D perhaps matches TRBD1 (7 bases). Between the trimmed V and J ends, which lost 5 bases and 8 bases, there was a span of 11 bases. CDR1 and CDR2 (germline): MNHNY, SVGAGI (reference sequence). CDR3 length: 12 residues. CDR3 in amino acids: CASSPQGGTQYF. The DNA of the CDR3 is TGTGCCAGCAGTCCCCAGGGGGGTACGCAGTATTTT.

The CDR3 nucleotides read TGTGCCAGCAGCGGGGTCGGGGGTGCAGAGACCCAGTACTTC. Translation gives CASSGVGGAETQYF. The rearrangement joins TRBV7-9 to TRBJ2-5; D is perhaps TRBD2 (6 bases). The CDR3 consists of 14 residues. The ends were cut back, 5 bases at V and 4 bases at J, with 14 bases in the middle. Looked up from germline, CDR1 is SEHNR and CDR2 is FQNEAQ (reference sequence).